This is a list of T cell receptor beta chains from one sample in a study of T-cell memory formation after mild COVID-19. Each CDR3 protein is one row after TCRdb ran MiXCR on the 5' RACE reads. The sample lists fewer than 450,000 distinct CDR3 sequences, more than 20% occurring once. Sample: PBMCs or a T cell subset sorted from them (not recorded which). These receptors came from an adult woman who had mild COVID-19 (a few samples of this study predate the infection). Cell type and time point are not known. Both conserved end residues are part of each CDR3. The order of the fields is J gene, V gene, D gene, clone size, CDR3 DNA, CDR3 protein. A D gene is named only where the DNA matches it firmly. Rows may omit the clone size; those that give it use once, few, many or a size class.

TRBJ1-2 TRBV5-5 - - TGTGCCAGCAGCTTGGAGAGGGTTCCCACCTTC CASSLERVPTF
TRBJ1-6 TRBV12-3/TRBV12-4 - - TGTGCCAGCAGTTTAGGTGAGGGCTCACCCCTCCACTTT CASSLGEGSPLHF
TRBJ1-1 TRBV15 TRBD1 few TGTGCCACCAGCAGAGGGGCTCGACAGGGATCTGAAGCTTTCTTT CATSRGARQGSEAFF
TRBJ2-3 TRBV5-6 - - TGTGCCAGCAGCTTGGATGTGGGACGGATTCCCTCAACTAGCACAGATACGCAGTATTTT CASSLDVGRIPSTSTDTQYF
TRBJ2-7 TRBV10-3 - - TGTGCCATCAGTGGGGGGACGGCTCGCGAGCAGTACTTC CAISGGTAREQYF
TRBJ1-1 TRBV9 - many TGTGCCAGCAGCGGGGACGGATGGAACACTGAAGCTTTCTTT CASSGDGWNTEAFF
TRBJ2-3 TRBV20-1 TRBD1 - TGCAGTGCTAGAGATACGGACAGGAGCACTAGCACAGATACGCAGTATTTT CSARDTDRSTSTDTQYF
TRBJ2-3 TRBV29-1 - - TGCAGCGTTGAAGGGGTCCGGAACACAGATACGCAGTATTTT CSVEGVRNTDTQYF
TRBJ2-2 TRBV7-2 TRBD2 - TGTGCCAGCAGCGTCGGACTAGCGGGCGGGGAGCTGTTTTTT CASSVGLAGGELFF
TRBJ2-1 TRBV12-3/TRBV12-4 TRBD2 - TGTGCCAGCCGACTAGCGGGAGCGGGTAATGAGCAGTTCTTC CASRLAGAGNEQFF
TRBJ2-7 TRBV28 TRBD1 few TGTGCCAGCAGTCTCCCTCTTGGGACAGGGAGCTCCTACGAGCAGTACTTC CASSLPLGTGSSYEQYF
TRBJ2-1 TRBV4-1 TRBD1 - TGCGCCAGCAGCCAGCTGGAAGGGACAGCCGTTACAAACAATGAGCAGTTCTTC CASSQLEGTAVTNNEQFF
TRBJ1-5 TRBV27 - many TGTGCCAGCAGTCCGGGGTCGGGGGGCAATCAGCCCCAGCATTTT CASSPGSGGNQPQHF
TRBJ2-2 TRBV2 - - TGTGCCAGCAGGGCCAGGGGTTTAATTGAAAACACCGGGGAGCTGTTTTTT CASRARGLIENTGELFF
TRBJ2-3 TRBV7-2 TRBD2 - TGTGCCAGCAGCTCAAAAGCGGGGGGCTCAGATACGCAGTATTTT CASSSKAGGSDTQYF
TRBJ2-3 TRBV5-1 - few TGCGCCAGCAGGTCGAAACGGGGAGGTACAGATACGCAGTATTTT CASRSKRGGTDTQYF
TRBJ1-1 TRBV7-3 - - TGTGCCAGCAGCTTATTGCCCGCTAGAAGCACTGGCGGGAGGACTGAAGCTTTCTTT CASSLLPARSTGGRTEAFF
TRBJ2-3 TRBV12-3/TRBV12-4 TRBD2 many TGTGCCAGCAGTTCCCCGGGACTAGCTTCAGATACGCAGTATTTT CASSSPGLASDTQYF
TRBJ2-7 TRBV7-6 TRBD1 few TGTGCCAGCAGCTTAGGTCACTCCGACAGGGCCTACGAGCAGTACTTC CASSLGHSDRAYEQYF
TRBJ2-1 TRBV12-3/TRBV12-4 TRBD1 - TGTGCCAGCATCTTGACAGGGGTGCCCCATGAGCAGTTCTTC CASILTGVPHEQFF
TRBJ2-1 TRBV4-2 TRBD2 - TGTGCCAGCAGCCAATTACTCGACACAAGGACTAGCGGGGGGCAAGTCAAGTTCTTC CASSQLLDTRTSGGQVKFF
TRBJ2-7 TRBV29-1 - - TGCAGCGTTGGATCCGAACAGGGACCCTACGAGCAGTACTTC CSVGSEQGPYEQYF
TRBJ1-2 TRBV12-3/TRBV12-4 TRBD1 - TGTGCCAGCAGGCCGACCGGGACAGCCTATGGCTACACCTTC CASRPTGTAYGYTF
TRBJ2-4 TRBV30 - - TGTGCCTGGAGCACCCCGGGGGCGAACATTCAGTACTTC CAWSTPGANIQYF
TRBJ1-6 TRBV10-3 - few TGTGCCAGCGCACTAGGCCCTAATAATTCACCCCTCCACTTT CASALGPNNSPLHF
TRBJ1-3 TRBV6-5 - - TGTGCCAGCAGTTACCGGCAGGACCGGTCTGGAAACACCATATATTTT CASSYRQDRSGNTIYF
TRBJ2-7 TRBV5-1 - - TGCGCCAGCAGCTTTTTGGAGCCACTCGGCGAGCAGTACTTC CASSFLEPLGEQYF
TRBJ2-1 TRBV19 - - TGTGCCAGTAGTATGGTCGGAGACCGGCCTTACAATGAGCAGTTCTTC CASSMVGDRPYNEQFF
TRBJ2-3 TRBV7-9 - - TGTGCCAGCAGCTTAGGTTCACTAGTAACAGATACGCAGTATTTT CASSLGSLVTDTQYF
TRBJ1-2 TRBV5-6 - few TGTGCCAGCAGCTTGGCCTTAACAGAATCCTATGGCTACACCTTC CASSLALTESYGYTF
TRBJ2-7 TRBV5-1 - few TGCGCCAGCACCCTGACTAACACCTACGAGCAGTACTTC CASTLTNTYEQYF
TRBJ2-7 TRBV5-1 TRBD1 - TGCGCCAGCAGCGCGGACAGGGCCTCCTACGAGCAGTACTTC CASSADRASYEQYF
TRBJ2-7 TRBV4-1 - - TGCGCCAGCAGCCAAGAGGCCCTAGCGCAGCGCGAGCAGTACTTC CASSQEALAQREQYF
TRBJ2-5 TRBV5-6 - few TGTGCCAGCAGCTCCCGGGGGACGGGAGAGACCCAGTACTTC CASSSRGTGETQYF
TRBJ2-2 TRBV7-7 - - TGTGCCAGCAGCCCTACGTCGCCATCGGTGGCCGGGGAGCTGTTTTTT CASSPTSPSVAGELFF
TRBJ1-5 TRBV5-1 - - TGCGCCAGCAGCTGGGGGGCAGGGAGCAATCAGCCCCAGCATTTT CASSWGAGSNQPQHF
TRBJ1-2 TRBV7-9 - - TGTGCCAGCAGCTTAGACCTTTTCGGGAATGGCTACACCTTC CASSLDLFGNGYTF
TRBJ1-1 TRBV5-1 TRBD1 few TGCGCCAGCAGCTCGGGACAGGGGGCAACTGAAGCTTTCTTT CASSSGQGATEAFF
TRBJ2-1 TRBV6-6 TRBD2 few TGTGCCAGCAGTTACTCGCCCAGCGGGGGGAGCAATGAGCAGTTCTTC CASSYSPSGGSNEQFF
TRBJ1-4 TRBV7-2 - once TGTGCCAGCAGCTCCCGGGGTGGCTGGGATGAAAAACTGTTTTTT CASSSRGGWDEKLFF
TRBJ1-5 TRBV5-1 - many TGCGCCAGCAGCTTAGCGGGGGTTAATCAGCCCCAGCATTTT CASSLAGVNQPQHF
TRBJ1-2 TRBV5-1 TRBD1 - TGCGCCAGCAAACCTGGGACAGGGGAGTACTGGATCTATGGCTACACCTTC CASKPGTGEYWIYGYTF
TRBJ2-1 TRBV7-9 - many TGTGCCAGCAGCCCCGTGAACTACAATGAGCAGTTCTTC CASSPVNYNEQFF
TRBJ2-2 TRBV12-3/TRBV12-4 - few TGTGCCAGCAGTTACATAACAGCGCTGTTTTTT CASSYITALFF
TRBJ2-5 TRBV4-2 TRBD2 few TGTGCCAGCAGCCCGAATAGGGCGAGTAGCGGGATCCAAGAGACCCAGTACTTC CASSPNRASSGIQETQYF
TRBJ2-3 TRBV4-2 - few TGTGCCAGCAGCCAAGTGACACGGAGGAGCACAGATACGCAGTATTTT CASSQVTRRSTDTQYF
TRBJ2-7 TRBV7-9 TRBD2 many TGTGCCAGCAGCTCTCGTAGGGCGGGAGCCTACGAGCAGTACTTC CASSSRRAGAYEQYF
TRBJ1-2 TRBV6-1 - - TGTGCCAGCAACCCAAGGGGAAGCTATGGCTACACCTTC CASNPRGSYGYTF
TRBJ1-4 TRBV9 - few TGTGCCAGCAGCGTAGGAGCGGCTAATGAAAAACTGTTTTTT CASSVGAANEKLFF
TRBJ2-7 TRBV30 - - TGTGCCTGGAGTTATAGGACAAATCTTAACGAGCAGTACTTC CAWSYRTNLNEQYF
TRBJ2-1 TRBV4-2 TRBD2 few TGTGCCAGCAGCCAAGAACCTAGCGGGAGCTCCTACAATGAGCAGTTCTTC CASSQEPSGSSYNEQFF
TRBJ2-3 TRBV3-1 TRBD2 few TGTGCCAGCAGCCCGGCGGGGGTCTATACGCAGTATTTT CASSPAGVYTQYF
TRBJ1-5 TRBV12-3/TRBV12-4 TRBD1 few TGTGCCAGCAGTTCTCCCGGGACAGGGGAACAGCCCCAGCATTTT CASSSPGTGEQPQHF
TRBJ2-2 TRBV14 - - TGTGCCAGCAGCCAAGACTTGCTGGGGCTGTTTTTT CASSQDLLGLFF
TRBJ2-1 TRBV29-1 - - TGCAGCGTTGATTCAGGGAATCTCGGCAGGTATGAGCAGTTCTTC CSVDSGNLGRYEQFF
TRBJ2-7 TRBV13 TRBD1 - TGTGCCAGCAGCCGATGGGACAGAGCCTACGAGCAGTACTTC CASSRWDRAYEQYF
TRBJ2-2 TRBV6-5 TRBD2 - TGTGCCAGCAGTTACTCGATAGGCGGGGGGAACACCGGGGAGCTGTTTTTT CASSYSIGGGNTGELFF
TRBJ2-2 TRBV7-2 - - TGTGCCAGCAGCGAACTACATTCCGGGGAGCTGTTTTTT CASSELHSGELFF